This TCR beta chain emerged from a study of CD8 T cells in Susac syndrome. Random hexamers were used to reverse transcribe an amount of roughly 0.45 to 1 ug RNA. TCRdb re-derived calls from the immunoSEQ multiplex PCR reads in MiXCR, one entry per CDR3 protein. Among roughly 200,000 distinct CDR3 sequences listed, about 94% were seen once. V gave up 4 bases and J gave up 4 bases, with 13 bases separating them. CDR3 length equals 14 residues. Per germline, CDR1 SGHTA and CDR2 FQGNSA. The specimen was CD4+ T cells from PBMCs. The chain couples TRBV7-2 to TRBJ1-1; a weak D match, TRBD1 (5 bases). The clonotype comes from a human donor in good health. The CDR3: CASSSQGVGTEAFF. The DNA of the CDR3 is TGTGCCAGCAGCTCCCAGGGAGTCGGCACTGAAGCTTTCTTT.